The sequence of this T cell receptor beta chain was determined in a study of cytotoxic CD8 clonotypes in ibrutinib-treated CLL. As for the study in general: Within the patient group, under 12 were relapsed/refractory and about 15 treatment-naive, and approximately 17 were IGHV unmutated. After median approximately 74 months, around 14 stayed in remission, approximately 12 progressed; responses roughly 24 partial, 2 complete.

Trimming stripped 3 bases from V and 3 bases from J, with 8 bases between. From germline, CDR1 is LNHDA and CDR2 SQIVND (reference sequence). The CDR3 covers 13 residues. Some clones are missing from TCRdb's copy, which holds only in-frame ones; the method was immunoSEQ multiplex PCR. The sample shows about 50,000 clones, about 50% of them seen only once. Overall study results and limits: Under treatment, the uncommon public clonotypes either contracted or remained stable.

As for this clone: The antigen is not known.

Sequenced material: PBMCs, taken after 24 months of ibrutinib treatment. The chain carries TRBV19 and TRBJ2-5; TRBD1 is a possible D gene (5 bases). The receptor was derived from a human donor with chronic lymphocytic leukemia. The CDR3 region is CASSMQTEETQYF. CDR3 DNA: TGTGCCAGTAGTATGCAGACAGAAGAGACCCAGTACTTC.